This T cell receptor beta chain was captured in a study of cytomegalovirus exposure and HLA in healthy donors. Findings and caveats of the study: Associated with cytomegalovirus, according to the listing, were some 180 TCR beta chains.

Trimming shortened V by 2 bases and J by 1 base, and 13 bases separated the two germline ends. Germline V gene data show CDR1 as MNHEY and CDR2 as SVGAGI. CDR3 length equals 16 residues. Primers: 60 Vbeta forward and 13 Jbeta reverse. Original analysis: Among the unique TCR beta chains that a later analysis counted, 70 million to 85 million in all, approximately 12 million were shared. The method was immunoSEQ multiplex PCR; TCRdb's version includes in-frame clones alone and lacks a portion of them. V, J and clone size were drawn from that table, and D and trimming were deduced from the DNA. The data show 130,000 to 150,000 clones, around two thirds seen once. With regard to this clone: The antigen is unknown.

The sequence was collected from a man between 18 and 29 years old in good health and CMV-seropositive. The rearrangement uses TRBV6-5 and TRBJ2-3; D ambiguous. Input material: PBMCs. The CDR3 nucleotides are TGTGCCAGCAGTTACACTCATGCGATGGGCACAGATACGCAGTATTTT. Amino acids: CASSYTHAMGTDTQYF.